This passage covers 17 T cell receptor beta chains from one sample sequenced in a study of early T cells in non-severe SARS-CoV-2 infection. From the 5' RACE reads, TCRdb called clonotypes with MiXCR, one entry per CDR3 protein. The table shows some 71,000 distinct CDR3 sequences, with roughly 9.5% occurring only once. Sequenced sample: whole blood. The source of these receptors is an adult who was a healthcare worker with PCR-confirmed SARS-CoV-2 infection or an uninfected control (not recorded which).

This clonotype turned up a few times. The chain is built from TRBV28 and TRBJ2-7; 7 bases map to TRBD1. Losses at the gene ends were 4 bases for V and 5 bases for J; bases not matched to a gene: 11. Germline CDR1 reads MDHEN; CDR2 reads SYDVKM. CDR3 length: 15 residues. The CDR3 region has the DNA TGTGCCAGCAGTTCCAAACAGGGGTATAGCCACGAGCAGTACTTC. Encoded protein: CASSSKQGYSHEQYF.

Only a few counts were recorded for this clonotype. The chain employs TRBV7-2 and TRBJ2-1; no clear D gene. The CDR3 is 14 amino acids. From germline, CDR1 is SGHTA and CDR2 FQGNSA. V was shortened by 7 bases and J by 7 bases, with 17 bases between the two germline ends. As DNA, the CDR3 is TGTGCCAGCAACTCCCCTCGGCCCGAGAATGAGCAGTTCTTC. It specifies CASNSPRPENEQFF.

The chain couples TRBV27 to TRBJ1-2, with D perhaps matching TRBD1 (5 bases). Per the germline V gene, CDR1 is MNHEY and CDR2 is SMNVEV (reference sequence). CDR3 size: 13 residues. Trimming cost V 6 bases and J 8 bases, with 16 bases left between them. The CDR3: CASSPQVTRGYTF. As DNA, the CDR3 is TGTGCCAGCAGCCCACAGGTAACCCGGGGCTACACCTTC.

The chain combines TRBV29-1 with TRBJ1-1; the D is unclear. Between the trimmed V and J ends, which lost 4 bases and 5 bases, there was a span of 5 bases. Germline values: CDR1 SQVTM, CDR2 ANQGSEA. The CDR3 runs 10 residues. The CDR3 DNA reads TGCAGCGTTGTTAGAACTGAAGCTTTCTTT. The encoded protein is CSVVRTEAFF.

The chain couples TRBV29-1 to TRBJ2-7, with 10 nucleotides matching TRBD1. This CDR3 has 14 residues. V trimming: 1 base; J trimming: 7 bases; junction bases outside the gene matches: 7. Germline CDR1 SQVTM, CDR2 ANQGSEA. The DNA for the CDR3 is TGCAGCGTTGAAGCGGGACAGGGGATAGGTGAGCAGTACTTC. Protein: CSVEAGQGIGEQYF.

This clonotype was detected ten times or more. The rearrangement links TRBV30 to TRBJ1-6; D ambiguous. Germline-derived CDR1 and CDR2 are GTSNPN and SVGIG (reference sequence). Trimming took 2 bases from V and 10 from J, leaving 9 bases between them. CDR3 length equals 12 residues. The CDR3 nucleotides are TGTGCCTGGAGTCGGACGGTCTCACCCCTCCACTTT. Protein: CAWSRTVSPLHF.

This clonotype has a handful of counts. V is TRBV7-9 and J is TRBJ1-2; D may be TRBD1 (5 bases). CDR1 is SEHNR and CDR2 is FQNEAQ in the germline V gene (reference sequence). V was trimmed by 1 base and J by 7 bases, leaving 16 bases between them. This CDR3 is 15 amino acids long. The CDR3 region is CASSLDGTNTAGYTF. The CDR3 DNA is TGTGCCAGCAGCTTAGACGGGACGAATACCGCTGGCTACACCTTC.

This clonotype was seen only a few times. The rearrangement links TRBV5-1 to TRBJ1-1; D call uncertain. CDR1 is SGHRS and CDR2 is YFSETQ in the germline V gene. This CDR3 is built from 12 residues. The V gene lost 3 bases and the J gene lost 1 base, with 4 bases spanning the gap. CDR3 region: CASSSGNTEAFF. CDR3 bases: TGCGCCAGCAGCTCAGGGAACACTGAAGCTTTCTTT.

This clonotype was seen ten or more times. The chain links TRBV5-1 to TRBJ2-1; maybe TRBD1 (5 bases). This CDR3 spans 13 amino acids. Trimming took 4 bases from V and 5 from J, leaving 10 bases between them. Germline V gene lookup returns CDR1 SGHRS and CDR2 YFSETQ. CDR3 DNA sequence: TGCGCCAGCAGCCAGGACAACAACAATGAGCAGTTCTTC. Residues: CASSQDNNNEQFF. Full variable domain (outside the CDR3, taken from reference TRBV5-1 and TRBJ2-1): KAGVTQTPRYLIKTRGQQVTLSCSPISGHRSVSWYQQTPGQGLQFLFEYFSETQRNKGNFPGRFSGRQFSNSRSEMNVSTLELGDSALYLCASSQDNNNEQFFGPGTRLTVL.

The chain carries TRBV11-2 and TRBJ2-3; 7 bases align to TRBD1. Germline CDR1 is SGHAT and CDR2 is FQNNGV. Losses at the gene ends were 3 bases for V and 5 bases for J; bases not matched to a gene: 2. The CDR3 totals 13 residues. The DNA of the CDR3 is TGTGCCAGCAGCTTCCCAGGGGGAGATACGCAGTATTTT. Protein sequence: CASSFPGGDTQYF.

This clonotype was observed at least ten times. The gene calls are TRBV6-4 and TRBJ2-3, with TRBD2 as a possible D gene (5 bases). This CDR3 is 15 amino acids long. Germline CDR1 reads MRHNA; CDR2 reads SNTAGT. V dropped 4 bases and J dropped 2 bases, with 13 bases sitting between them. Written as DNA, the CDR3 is TGTGCCAGCAGTGCTAGCTTTGGGGACACAGATACGCAGTATTTT. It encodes CASSASFGDTDTQYF.

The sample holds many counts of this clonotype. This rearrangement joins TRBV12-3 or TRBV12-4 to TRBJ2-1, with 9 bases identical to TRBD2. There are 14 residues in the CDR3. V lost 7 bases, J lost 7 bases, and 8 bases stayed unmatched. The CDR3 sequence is CASTRREGHNEQFF. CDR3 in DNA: TGTGCCAGCACCAGGCGGGAGGGCCATAATGAGCAGTTCTTC.

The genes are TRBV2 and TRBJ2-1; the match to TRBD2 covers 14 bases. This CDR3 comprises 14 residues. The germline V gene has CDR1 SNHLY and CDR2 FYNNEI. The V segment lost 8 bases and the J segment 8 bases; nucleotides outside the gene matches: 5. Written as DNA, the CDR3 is TGTGCCAGCGGGACTAGCGGGAGAGTACATGAGCAGTTCTTC. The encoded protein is CASGTSGRVHEQFF.

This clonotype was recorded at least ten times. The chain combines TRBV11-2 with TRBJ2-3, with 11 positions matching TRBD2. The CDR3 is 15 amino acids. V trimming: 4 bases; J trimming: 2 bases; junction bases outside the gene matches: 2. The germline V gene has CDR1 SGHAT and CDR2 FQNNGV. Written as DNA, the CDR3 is TGTGCCAGCAGCTCTAGCGGGGGGACCACAGATACGCAGTATTTT. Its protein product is CASSSSGGTTDTQYF. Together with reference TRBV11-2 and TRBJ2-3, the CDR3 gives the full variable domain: EAGVAQSPRYKIIEKRQSVAFWCNPISGHATLYWYQQILGQGPKLLIQFQNNGVVDDSQLPKDRFSAERLKGVDSTLKIQPAKLEDSAVYLCASSSSGGTTDTQYFGPGTRLTVL.

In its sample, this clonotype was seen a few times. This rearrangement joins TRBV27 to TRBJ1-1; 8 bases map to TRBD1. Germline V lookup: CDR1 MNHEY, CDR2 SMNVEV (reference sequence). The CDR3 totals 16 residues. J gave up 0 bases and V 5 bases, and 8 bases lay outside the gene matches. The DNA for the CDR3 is TGTGCCAGCAGTCCCTGGGAGACAGGGGTGAACACTGAAGCTTTCTTT. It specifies CASSPWETGVNTEAFF.

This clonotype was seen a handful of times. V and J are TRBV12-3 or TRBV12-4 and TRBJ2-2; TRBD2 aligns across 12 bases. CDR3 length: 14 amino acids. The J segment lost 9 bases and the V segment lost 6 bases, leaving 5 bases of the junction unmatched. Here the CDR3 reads CASRTSGRSRELFF. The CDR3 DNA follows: TGTGCCAGCAGGACTAGCGGGAGAAGCCGGGAGCTGTTTTTT.

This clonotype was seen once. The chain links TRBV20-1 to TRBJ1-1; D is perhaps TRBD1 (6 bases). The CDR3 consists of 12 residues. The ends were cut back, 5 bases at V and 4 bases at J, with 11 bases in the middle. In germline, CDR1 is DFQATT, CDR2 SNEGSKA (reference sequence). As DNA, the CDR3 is TGCAGTGCTCGACACAGGGCCACTGAAGCTTTCTTT. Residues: CSARHRATEAFF.